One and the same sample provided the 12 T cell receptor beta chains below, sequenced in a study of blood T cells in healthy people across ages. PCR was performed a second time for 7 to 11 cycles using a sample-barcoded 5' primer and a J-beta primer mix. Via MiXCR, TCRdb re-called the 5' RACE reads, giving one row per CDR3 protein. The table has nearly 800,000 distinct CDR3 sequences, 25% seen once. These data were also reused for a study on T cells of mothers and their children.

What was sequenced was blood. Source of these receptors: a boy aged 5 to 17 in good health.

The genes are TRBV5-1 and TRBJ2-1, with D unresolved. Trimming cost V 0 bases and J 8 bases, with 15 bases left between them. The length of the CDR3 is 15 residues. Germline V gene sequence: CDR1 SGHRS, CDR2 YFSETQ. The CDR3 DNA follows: TGCGCCAGCAGCTTGGTAGGGAACCCAATAGATGAGCAGTTCTTC. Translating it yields CASSLVGNPIDEQFF.

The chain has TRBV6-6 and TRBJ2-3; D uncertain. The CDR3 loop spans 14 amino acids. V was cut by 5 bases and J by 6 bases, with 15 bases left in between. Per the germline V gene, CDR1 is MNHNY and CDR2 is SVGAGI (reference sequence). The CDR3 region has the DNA TGTGCCAGCAGTCAATTCATGGGCGACGATACGCAGTATTTT. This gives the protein CASSQFMGDDTQYF.

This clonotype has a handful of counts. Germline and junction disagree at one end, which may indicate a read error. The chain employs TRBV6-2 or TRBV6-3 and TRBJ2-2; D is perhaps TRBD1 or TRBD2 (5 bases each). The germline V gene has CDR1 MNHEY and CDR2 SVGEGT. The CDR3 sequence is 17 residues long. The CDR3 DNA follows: TGTGCCAGCAGTTTCGGTCAGGGAGCGCCGAACACCAGGGAGCTGTTTTTT. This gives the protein CASSFGQGAPNTRELFF.

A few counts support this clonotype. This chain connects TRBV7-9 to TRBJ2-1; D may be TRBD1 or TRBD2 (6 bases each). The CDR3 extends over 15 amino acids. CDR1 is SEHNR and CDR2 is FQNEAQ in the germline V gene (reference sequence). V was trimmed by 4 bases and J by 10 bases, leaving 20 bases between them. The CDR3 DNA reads TGTGCCAGCAGCTCCGCTTCGCGGGACATAGTCGAGCAGTTCTTC. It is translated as CASSSASRDIVEQFF. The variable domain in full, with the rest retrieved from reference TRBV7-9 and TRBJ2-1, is DTGVSQNPRHKITKRGQNVTFRCDPISEHNRLYWYRQTLGQGPEFLTYFQNEAQLEKSRLLSDRFSAERPKGSFSTLEIQRTEQGDSAMYLCASSSASRDIVEQFFGPGTRLTVL.

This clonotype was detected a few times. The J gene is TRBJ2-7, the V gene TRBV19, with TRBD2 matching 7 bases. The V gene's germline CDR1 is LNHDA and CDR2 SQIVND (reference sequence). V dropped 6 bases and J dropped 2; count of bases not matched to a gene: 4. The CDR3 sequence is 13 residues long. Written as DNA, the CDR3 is TGTGCCAGTAGAGCGGGGCCACCCTACGAGCAGTACTTC. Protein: CASRAGPPYEQYF.

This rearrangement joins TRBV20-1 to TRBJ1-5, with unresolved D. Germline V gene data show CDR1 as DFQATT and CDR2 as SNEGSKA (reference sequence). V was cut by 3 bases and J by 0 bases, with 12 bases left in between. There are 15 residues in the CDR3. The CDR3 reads CSARDDGYSNQPQHF. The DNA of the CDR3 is TGCAGTGCTAGGGACGACGGATATAGCAATCAGCCCCAGCATTTT.

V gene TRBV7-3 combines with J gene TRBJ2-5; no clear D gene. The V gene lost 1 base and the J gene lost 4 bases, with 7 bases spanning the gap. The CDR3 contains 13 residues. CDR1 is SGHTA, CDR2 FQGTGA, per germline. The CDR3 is CASSLNVLETQYF. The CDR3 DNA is TGTGCCAGCAGCTTAAATGTCCTAGAGACCCAGTACTTC. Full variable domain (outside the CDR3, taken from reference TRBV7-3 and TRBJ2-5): GAGVSQTPSNKVTEKGKYVELRCDPISGHTALYWYRQSLGQGPEFLIYFQGTGAADDSGLPNDRFFAVRPEGSVSTLKIQRTERGDSAVYLCASSLNVLETQYFGPGTRLLVL.

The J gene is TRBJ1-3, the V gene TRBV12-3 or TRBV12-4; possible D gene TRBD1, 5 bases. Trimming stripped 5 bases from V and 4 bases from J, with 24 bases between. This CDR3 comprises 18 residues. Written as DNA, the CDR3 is TGTGCCAGCAGTCCCGGGACCCGGACTTCCCCGGGAGGAAACACCATATATTTT. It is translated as CASSPGTRTSPGGNTIYF.

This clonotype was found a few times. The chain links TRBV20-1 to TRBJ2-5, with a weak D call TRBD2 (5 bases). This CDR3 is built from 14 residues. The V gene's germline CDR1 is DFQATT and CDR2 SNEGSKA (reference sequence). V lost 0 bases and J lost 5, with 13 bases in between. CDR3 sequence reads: CSARDKAVLETQYF. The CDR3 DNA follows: TGCAGTGCTAGAGATAAAGCGGTCCTCGAGACCCAGTACTTC.

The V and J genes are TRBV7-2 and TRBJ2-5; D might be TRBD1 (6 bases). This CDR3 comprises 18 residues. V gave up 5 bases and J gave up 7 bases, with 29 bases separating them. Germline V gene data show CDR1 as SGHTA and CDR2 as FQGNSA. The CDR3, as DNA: TGTGCCAGCAGCCGGACGAACCTCGACAGGACCCGAGGGGGGACCCAGTACTTC. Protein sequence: CASSRTNLDRTRGGTQYF.

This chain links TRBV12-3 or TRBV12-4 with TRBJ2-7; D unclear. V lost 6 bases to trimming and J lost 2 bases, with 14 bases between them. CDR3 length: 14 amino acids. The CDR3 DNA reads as TGTGCCAGCAGACCCCGGGCCAGCACCTACGAGCAGTACTTC. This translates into CASRPRASTYEQYF.

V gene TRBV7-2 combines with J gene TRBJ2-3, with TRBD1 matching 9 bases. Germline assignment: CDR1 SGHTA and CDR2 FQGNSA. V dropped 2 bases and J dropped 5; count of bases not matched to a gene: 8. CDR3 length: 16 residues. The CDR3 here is CASSLSGTGSGDTQYF. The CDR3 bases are TGTGCCAGCAGCTTAAGCGGGACAGGGAGTGGAGATACGCAGTATTTT.